A single sample is the source of the 3 T cell receptor beta chains below, sequenced in a study of blood T cells in healthy people across ages. Through a sample-barcoded 5' primer and a J-beta primer mix, a second PCR was run for roughly 6 to 11 cycles. TCRdb recomputed calls from the 5' RACE reads with MiXCR, one row per CDR3 protein. This sample has around 1,100,000 distinct CDR3 sequences; roughly two fifths occur once, and the top ten carry 10% to 15%. The specimen was blood. Every receptor here comes from a man between 18 and 29 years old in good health.

The rearrangement links TRBV10-3 to TRBJ1-1; 7 bases match TRBD1. Germline V gives CDR1 ENHRY, CDR2 SYGVKD. The CDR3 length is 14 residues. The junction had 6 bases not matched to a gene; V was cut back by 7 bases and J by 1 base. Here the CDR3 DNA reads TGTGCCATCAACCATGACAGGGCGAACACTGAAGCTTTCTTT. This gives the protein CAINHDRANTEAFF.

A word on this clonotype: The germline gene is not matched at one end of the junction; a read error may be the cause. J is TRBJ1-5 and V is TRBV6-1; D possibly corresponds to TRBD1 (6 bases). The CDR3 contains 15 residues. Per germline, CDR1 MNHNS and CDR2 SASEGT. Here the CDR3 reads CACRITDRNNQPQHF. Here the CDR3 DNA reads TGTGCCTGCAGGATTACGGACAGAAACAATCAGCCCCAGCATTTT.

This clonotype was found a few times. The CDR3: CASSLESSGSSYNSPLHF. The DNA for the CDR3 is TGTGCCAGCAGCTTAGAAAGTTCGGGGAGCTCCTATAATTCACCCCTCCACTTT. The genes are TRBV7-2 and TRBJ1-6; unclear D gene. From germline, CDR1 is SGHTA and CDR2 FQGNSA. CDR3 length: 18 amino acids. With 1 base removed from V and 0 bases from J, the gap between germline ends came to 13 bases.